The 5 T cell receptor beta chains below were found in one sample sequenced in a study of cytomegalovirus exposure and HLA in healthy donors. TCRdb keeps only in-frame clones here, not all; method: immunoSEQ multiplex PCR. The sample includes approximately 110,000 clones, 90% to 95% of them seen just once. Material: PBMCs. All receptors come from a woman between 18 and 29 years old in good health and CMV-seronegative.

The chain joins TRBV9 to TRBJ1-2; TRBD1 might be the D (6 bases). Trimming pared 3 bases from V and 8 bases from J, leaving 11 bases between. The CDR3 covers 12 residues. In germline, CDR1 is SGDLS, CDR2 YYNGEE. CDR3 loop: CASSAEGVGYTF. Written as DNA, the CDR3 is TGTGCCAGCAGCGCAGAGGGGGTGGGCTACACCTTC. The full variable domain, with the rest looked up from reference TRBV9 and TRBJ1-2, is DSGVTQTPKHLITATGQRVTLRCSPRSGDLSVYWYQQSLDQGLQFLIQYYNGEERAKGNILERFSAQQFPDLHSELNLSSLELGDSALYFCASSAEGVGYTFGSGTRLTVV.

This clone was found once. This chain uses TRBV27 with TRBJ2-7; possibly TRBD2 for D (7 bases). With 3 bases removed from V and 3 bases from J, the gap between germline ends came to 12 bases. CDR3 length: 14 amino acids. Germline V gene lookup returns CDR1 MNHEY and CDR2 SMNVEV (reference sequence). The CDR3 is CASSFRGGGYEQYF. The CDR3 DNA reads as TGTGCCAGCAGTTTTAGGGGGGGCGGCTACGAGCAGTACTTC.

A single count supports this clone. The rearrangement joins TRBV19 to TRBJ2-5; D is possibly TRBD1 (6 bases). V was trimmed by 5 bases and J by 2 bases, leaving 21 bases between them. The germline V gene encodes CDR1 LNHDA and CDR2 SQIVND (reference sequence). There are 17 residues in the CDR3. CDR3 nucleotide sequence: TGTGCCAGTAGTCCCCAGGGGCCAGGGAAGGGGCAAGAGACCCAGTACTTC. The encoded protein is CASSPQGPGKGQETQYF.

V usage is TRBV5-3 and J usage is TRBJ2-2, with TRBD1 matching over 9 bases. TRBV5-3 is an ORF; its function is uncertain. V shed 5 bases and J 2 bases; nucleotides not matched to a gene: 10. CDR3 size: 17 residues. CDR3 nucleotides: TGTGCCAGAAGGAGTGCCCCGGGACAGGGAAACACCGGGGAGCTGTTTTTT. This encodes CARRSAPGQGNTGELFF.

The gene calls are TRBV30 and TRBJ2-7, with TRBD1 identical over 11 bases. V shed 3 bases, J shed 3 bases, and the junction held 13 bases outside the gene matches. This CDR3 region has 17 residues. Germline V gene lookup returns CDR1 GTSNPN and CDR2 SVGIG (reference sequence). The CDR3 DNA reads as TGTGCCTGGAGCATATACCAGGGACAGGGGGTGGTCTACGAGCAGTACTTC. This translates into CAWSIYQGQGVVYEQYF.